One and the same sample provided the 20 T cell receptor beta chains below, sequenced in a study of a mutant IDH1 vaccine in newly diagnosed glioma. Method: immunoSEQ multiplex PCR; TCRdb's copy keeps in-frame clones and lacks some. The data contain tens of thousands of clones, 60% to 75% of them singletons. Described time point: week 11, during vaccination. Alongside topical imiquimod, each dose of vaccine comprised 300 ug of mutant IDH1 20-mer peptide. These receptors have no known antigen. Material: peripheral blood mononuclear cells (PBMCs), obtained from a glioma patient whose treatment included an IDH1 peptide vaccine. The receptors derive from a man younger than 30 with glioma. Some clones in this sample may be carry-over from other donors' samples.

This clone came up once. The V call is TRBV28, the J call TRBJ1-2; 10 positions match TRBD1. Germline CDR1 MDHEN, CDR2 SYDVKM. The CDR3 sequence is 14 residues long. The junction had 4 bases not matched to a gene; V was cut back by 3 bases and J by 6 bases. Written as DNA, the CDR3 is TGTGCCAGCAGTTTGACAGGGGGCTTGGATGGCTACACCTTC. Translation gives CASSLTGGLDGYTF.

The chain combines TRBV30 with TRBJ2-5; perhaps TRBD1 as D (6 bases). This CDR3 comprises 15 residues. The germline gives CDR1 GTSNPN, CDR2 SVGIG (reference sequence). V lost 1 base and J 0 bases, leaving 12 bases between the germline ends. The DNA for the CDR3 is TGTGCCTGGAGTGCGGACAGCCGGTACCAAGAGACCCAGTACTTC. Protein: CAWSADSRYQETQYF.

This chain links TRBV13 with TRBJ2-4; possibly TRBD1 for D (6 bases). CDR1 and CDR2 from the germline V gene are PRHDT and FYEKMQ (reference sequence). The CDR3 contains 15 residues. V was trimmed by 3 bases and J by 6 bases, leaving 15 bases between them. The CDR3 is CASSFRLTGSNIQYF. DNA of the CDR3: TGTGCCAGCAGCTTTCGATTAACAGGGTCAAACATTCAGTACTTC.

The CDR3 DNA sequence: TGTGCCAGCAGCGTAGGGAACACCGGGGAGCTGTTTTTT. It yields the protein CASSVGNTGELFF. The chain carries TRBV9 and TRBJ2-2; D unclear. The CDR3 has 13 amino acids. Germline lookup yields CDR1 SGDLS and CDR2 YYNGEE. Trimming shortened V by 0 bases and J by 1 base, and 1 base separated the two germline ends.

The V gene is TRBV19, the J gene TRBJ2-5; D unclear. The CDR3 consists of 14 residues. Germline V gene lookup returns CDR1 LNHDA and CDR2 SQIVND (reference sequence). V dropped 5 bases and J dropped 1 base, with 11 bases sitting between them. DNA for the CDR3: TGTGCCAGTAGTGAGGCACTACCCCAAGAGACCCAGTACTTC. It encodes CASSEALPQETQYF.

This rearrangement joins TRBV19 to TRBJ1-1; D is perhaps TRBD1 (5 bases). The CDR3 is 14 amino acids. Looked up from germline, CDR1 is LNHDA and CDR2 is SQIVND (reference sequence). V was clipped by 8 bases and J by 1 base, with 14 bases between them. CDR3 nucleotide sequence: TGTGCCAGTGGGACCTGGGGGGGGAACACTGAAGCTTTCTTT. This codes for CASGTWGGNTEAFF.

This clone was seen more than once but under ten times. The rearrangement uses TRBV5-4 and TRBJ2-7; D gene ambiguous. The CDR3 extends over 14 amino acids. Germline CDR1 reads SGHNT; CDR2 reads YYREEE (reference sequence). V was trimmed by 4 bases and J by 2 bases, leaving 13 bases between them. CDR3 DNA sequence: TGTGCCAGCAGCACTCGTTCCGCTACCTACGAGCAGTACTTC. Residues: CASSTRSATYEQYF.

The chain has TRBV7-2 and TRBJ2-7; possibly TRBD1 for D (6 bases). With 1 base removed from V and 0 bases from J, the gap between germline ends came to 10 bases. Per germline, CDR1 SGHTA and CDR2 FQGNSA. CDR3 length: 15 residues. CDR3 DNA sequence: TGTGCCAGCAGCTTAGTACTGGACAGCTCCTACGAGCAGTACTTC. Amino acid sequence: CASSLVLDSSYEQYF. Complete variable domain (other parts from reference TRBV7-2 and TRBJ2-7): GAGVSQSPSNKVTEKGKDVELRCDPISGHTALYWYRQSLGQGLEFLIYFQGNSAPDKSGLPSDRFSAERTGGSVSTLTIQRTQQEDSAVYLCASSLVLDSSYEQYFGPGTRLTVT.

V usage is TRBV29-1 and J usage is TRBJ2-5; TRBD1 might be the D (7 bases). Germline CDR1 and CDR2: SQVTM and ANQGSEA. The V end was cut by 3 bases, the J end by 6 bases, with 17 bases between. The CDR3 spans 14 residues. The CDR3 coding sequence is TGCAGCGTTGAGGCGGCCAGGGGGGTAAAGACCCAGTACTTC. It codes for CSVEAARGVKTQYF.

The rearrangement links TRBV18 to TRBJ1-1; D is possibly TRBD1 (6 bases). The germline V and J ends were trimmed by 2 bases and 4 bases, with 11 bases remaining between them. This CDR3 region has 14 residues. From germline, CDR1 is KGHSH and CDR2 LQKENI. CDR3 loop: CASSPVGGVTEAFF. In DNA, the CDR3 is TGTGCCAGCTCACCAGTGGGGGGCGTCACTGAAGCTTTCTTT.

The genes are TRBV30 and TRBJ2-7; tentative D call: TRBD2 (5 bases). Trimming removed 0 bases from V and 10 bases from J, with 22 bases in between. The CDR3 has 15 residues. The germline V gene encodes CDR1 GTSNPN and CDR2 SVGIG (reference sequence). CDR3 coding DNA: TGTGCCTGGAGTGTCAAGGGAGCTCAAGGAGGTGGACAGTACTTC. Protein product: CAWSVKGAQGGGQYF.

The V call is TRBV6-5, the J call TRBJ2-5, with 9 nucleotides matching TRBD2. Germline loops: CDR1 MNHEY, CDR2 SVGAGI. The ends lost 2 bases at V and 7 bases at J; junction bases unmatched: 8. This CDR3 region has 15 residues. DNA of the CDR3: TGTGCCAGCAGTTACGTTAGCGGGAGTTCCGGGACCCAGTACTTC. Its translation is CASSYVSGSSGTQYF.

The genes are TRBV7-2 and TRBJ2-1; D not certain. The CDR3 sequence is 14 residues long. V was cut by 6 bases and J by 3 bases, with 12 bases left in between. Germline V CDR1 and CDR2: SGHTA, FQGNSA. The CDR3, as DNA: TGTGCCAGCAGGGGTAGCAGCAACTACAATGAGCAGTTCTTC. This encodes CASRGSSNYNEQFF.

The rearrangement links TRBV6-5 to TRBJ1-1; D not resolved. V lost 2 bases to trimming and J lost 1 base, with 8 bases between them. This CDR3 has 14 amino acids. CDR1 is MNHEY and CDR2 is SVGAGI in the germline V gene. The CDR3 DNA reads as TGTGCCAGCAGTTACGGGATGGAGAACACTGAAGCTTTCTTT. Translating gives CASSYGMENTEAFF.

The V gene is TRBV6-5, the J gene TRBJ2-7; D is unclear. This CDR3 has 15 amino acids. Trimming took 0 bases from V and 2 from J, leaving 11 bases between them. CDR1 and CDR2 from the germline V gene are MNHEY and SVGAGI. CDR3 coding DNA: TGTGCCAGCAGTTACTCGACGCTTGAAACCTACGAGCAGTACTTC. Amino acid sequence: CASSYSTLETYEQYF.

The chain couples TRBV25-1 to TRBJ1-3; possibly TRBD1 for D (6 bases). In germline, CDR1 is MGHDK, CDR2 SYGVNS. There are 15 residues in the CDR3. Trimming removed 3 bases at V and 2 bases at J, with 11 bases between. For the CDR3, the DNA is TGTGCCAGCAGTGATCAACAGGGTACTGGAAACACCATATATTTT. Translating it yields CASSDQQGTGNTIYF.

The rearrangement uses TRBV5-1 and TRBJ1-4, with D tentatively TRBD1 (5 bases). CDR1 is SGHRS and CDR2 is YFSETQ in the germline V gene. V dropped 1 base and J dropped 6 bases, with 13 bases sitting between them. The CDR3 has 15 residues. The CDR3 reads CASSLPSGGDEKLFF. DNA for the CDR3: TGCGCCAGCAGCTTGCCCTCCGGGGGGGATGAAAAACTGTTTTTT.

CDR3: CASSLGTGGAIYNSPLHF. For the CDR3, the DNA is TGTGCCAGCAGCTTAGGGACAGGGGGCGCGATCTATAATTCACCCCTCCACTTT. The V call is TRBV7-6, the J call TRBJ1-6, with 11 nucleotides matching TRBD1. The CDR3 runs 18 residues. Germline lookup yields CDR1 SGHVS and CDR2 FNYEAQ. Trimming at V came to 1 base and at J to 3 bases, leaving 5 bases not matched to a gene.

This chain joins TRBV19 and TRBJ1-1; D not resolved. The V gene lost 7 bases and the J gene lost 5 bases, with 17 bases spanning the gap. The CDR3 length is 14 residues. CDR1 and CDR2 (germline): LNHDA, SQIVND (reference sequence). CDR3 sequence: CASNFGGPWTEAFF. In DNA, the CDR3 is TGTGCCAGTAATTTTGGCGGACCCTGGACTGAAGCTTTCTTT.

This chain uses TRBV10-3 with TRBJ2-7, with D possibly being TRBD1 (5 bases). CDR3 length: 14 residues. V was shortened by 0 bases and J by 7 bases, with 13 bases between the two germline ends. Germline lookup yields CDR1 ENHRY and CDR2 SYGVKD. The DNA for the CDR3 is TGTGCCATCAGTGAGTCGGCAGGGCTTAGAGAGCAGTACTTC. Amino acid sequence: CAISESAGLREQYF.